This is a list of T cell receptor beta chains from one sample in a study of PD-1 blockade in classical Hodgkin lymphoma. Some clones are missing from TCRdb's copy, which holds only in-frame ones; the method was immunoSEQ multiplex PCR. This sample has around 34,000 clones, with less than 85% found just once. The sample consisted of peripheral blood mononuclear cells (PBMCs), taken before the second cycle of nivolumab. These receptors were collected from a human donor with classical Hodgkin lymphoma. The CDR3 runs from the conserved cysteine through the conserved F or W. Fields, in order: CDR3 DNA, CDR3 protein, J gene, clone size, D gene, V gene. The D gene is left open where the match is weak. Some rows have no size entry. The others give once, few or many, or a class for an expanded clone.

DNA: TGTGCCAGCGCCTGGGAGGGAAACACCATATATTTT
CDR3: CASAWEGNTIYF
J: TRBJ1-3
size: few
D: -
V: TRBV2

DNA: TGTGCCAGCCCCGAGGGTGAAGCTTTCTTT
CDR3: CASPEGEAFF
J: TRBJ1-1
size: -
D: -
V: TRBV6-1

DNA: TGTGCCAGCAGGGCTAGCGGGATGGATACGCAGTATTTT
CDR3: CASRASGMDTQYF
J: TRBJ2-3
size: -
D: TRBD2
V: TRBV6-1

DNA: TGTGCCAGCAGCCTCCCTGTGGGGGGCGCATACAATGAGCAGTTCTTC
CDR3: CASSLPVGGAYNEQFF
J: TRBJ2-1
size: -
D: -
V: TRBV7-6

DNA: TGTGCCAGCAGCGTTAGCGGGGGGCCCGATACGCAGTATTTT
CDR3: CASSVSGGPDTQYF
J: TRBJ2-3
size: -
D: TRBD2
V: TRBV9

DNA: TGTGCCAGCAGTCGGGACAGGGGTGATCAGCCCCAGCATTTT
CDR3: CASSRDRGDQPQHF
J: TRBJ1-5
size: -
D: TRBD1
V: TRBV6-5

DNA: TGCGCCAGCAGCCGGCAGACAGATACGCAGTATTTT
CDR3: CASSRQTDTQYF
J: TRBJ2-3
size: -
D: -
V: TRBV4-1

DNA: TGTGCTAGTGGTTTGTTCTCGTTGGGTGGCACTGAAGCTTTCTTT
CDR3: CASGLFSLGGTEAFF
J: TRBJ1-1
size: -
D: -
V: TRBV12-5

DNA: TGTGCCAGCAGCTTACAGAGAGGGGTGGATTCACCCCTCCACTTT
CDR3: CASSLQRGVDSPLHF
J: TRBJ1-6
size: -
D: -
V: TRBV7-2

DNA: TGTGCCAGCAGTTGGACTAGCGGGGACTCCTACAATGAGCAGTTCTTC
CDR3: CASSWTSGDSYNEQFF
J: TRBJ2-1
size: -
D: TRBD2
V: TRBV6-5

DNA: TGCAGCGTTAAGTCAGGGGTAGAAAAACTGTTTTTT
CDR3: CSVKSGVEKLFF
J: TRBJ1-4
size: -
D: -
V: TRBV29-1

DNA: TGCGCCAGCAGCTTGCGCGGGGGGCAGGGCATTCAGTACTTC
CDR3: CASSLRGGQGIQYF
J: TRBJ2-4
size: once
D: TRBD2
V: TRBV5-1

DNA: TGTGCCAGTATGAGGAAGGCGGCTGAAAAACTGTTTTTT
CDR3: CASMRKAAEKLFF
J: TRBJ1-4
size: -
D: -
V: TRBV19

DNA: TGCGCCAGCAGCTTGGAAGGACAGGGAGGGGAGACCCAGTACTTC
CDR3: CASSLEGQGGETQYF
J: TRBJ2-5
size: -
D: -
V: TRBV5-1

DNA: TGCGCCAGCAGCCAAGAAGGAAACGGGGCCAACGTCCTGACTTTC
CDR3: CASSQEGNGANVLTF
J: TRBJ2-6
size: -
D: -
V: TRBV4-3

DNA: TGTGCCAGCAGCTTCGGCGGGGGCTCCTACGAGCAGTACTTC
CDR3: CASSFGGGSYEQYF
J: TRBJ2-7
size: -
D: TRBD2
V: TRBV7-2

DNA: TGTGCCAGCAGCCTGTCTGGGGGCGACTATGGCTACACCTTC
CDR3: CASSLSGGDYGYTF
J: TRBJ1-2
size: -
D: -
V: TRBV7-2

DNA: TGTGCCAGCAGCTTAGGCAGGGAAAGCGGGGAGCTGTTTTTT
CDR3: CASSLGRESGELFF
J: TRBJ2-2
size: -
D: -
V: TRBV11-3

DNA: TGTGCCAGCAGCCAAGGGACATACTATGGCTACACCTTC
CDR3: CASSQGTYYGYTF
J: TRBJ1-2
size: once
D: -
V: TRBV7-6

DNA: TGTGCCAGCAGTTCGGGACTCATCTACGAGCAGTACTTC
CDR3: CASSSGLIYEQYF
J: TRBJ2-7
size: -
D: -
V: TRBV27

DNA: TGTGCCAGTCGATCGATCCGGGCTAATGAAAAACTGTTTTTT
CDR3: CASRSIRANEKLFF
J: TRBJ1-4
size: -
D: -
V: TRBV27

DNA: TGTGCCAGCAGCTTAGGTCAGGGGGCAAAGTACTTC
CDR3: CASSLGQGAKYF
J: TRBJ2-7
size: -
D: TRBD1
V: TRBV7-9

DNA: TGCGCCAGCAGCCAAGATAGGCGGACAGGGGTTGGGAATTCACCCCTCCACTTT
CDR3: CASSQDRRTGVGNSPLHF
J: TRBJ1-6
size: -
D: TRBD1
V: TRBV4-3

DNA: TGTGCCAGCAGTGACTACGGGACTAGCACGAATGAGCAGTTCTTC
CDR3: CASSDYGTSTNEQFF
J: TRBJ2-1
size: -
D: TRBD2
V: TRBV6-4

DNA: TGTGCCAGCAGCAGTGGGCCTCAAGAGACCCAGTACTTC
CDR3: CASSSGPQETQYF
J: TRBJ2-5
size: few
D: -
V: TRBV5-6

DNA: TGTGCCAGCAGCGACGCCCAACAGGAACTAACTGAAGCTTTCTTT
CDR3: CASSDAQQELTEAFF
J: TRBJ1-1
size: -
D: -
V: TRBV5-4

DNA: TGTGCCAGCAGCCCCCGACTAGCGCACACAGATACGCAGTATTTT
CDR3: CASSPRLAHTDTQYF
J: TRBJ2-3
size: few
D: TRBD2
V: TRBV5-6

DNA: TGTGCCAGCAGCCTTGGGGGGGTAAGCGGACAAGAGACCCAGTACTTC
CDR3: CASSLGGVSGQETQYF
J: TRBJ2-5
size: -
D: TRBD2
V: TRBV7-2

DNA: TGTGCCAGCAGCCTACAGGGGGCCGGTGGCTATGGCTACACCTTC
CDR3: CASSLQGAGGYGYTF
J: TRBJ1-2
size: -
D: TRBD1
V: TRBV9

DNA: TGTGCCAGCAGCCCCGGGACTAGCAGGGACCGGGAGACCCAGTACTTC
CDR3: CASSPGTSRDRETQYF
J: TRBJ2-5
size: -
D: TRBD2
V: TRBV7-2

DNA: TGTGCCAGCAGCCCAGACGTAGGGGCGGATGAAAAACTGTTTTTT
CDR3: CASSPDVGADEKLFF
J: TRBJ1-4
size: -
D: -
V: TRBV4-2

DNA: TGCGCCAGCAGTCGTGGGACTAGCTTGGACGAGCAGTACTTC
CDR3: CASSRGTSLDEQYF
J: TRBJ2-7
size: -
D: TRBD2
V: TRBV5-1

DNA: TGTGCCAGCAGCCCCGGACAGCCTAATTTTGAAAAACTGTTTTTT
CDR3: CASSPGQPNFEKLFF
J: TRBJ1-4
size: -
D: -
V: TRBV5-5

DNA: TGCAGTGCTATACTCAGGGGTCTGGCTTTCTTT
CDR3: CSAILRGLAFF
J: TRBJ1-1
size: -
D: -
V: TRBV20-1

DNA: TGTGCCAGCAGCTCCCGGACTAGCGGGGGATACAATGAGCAGTTCTTC
CDR3: CASSSRTSGGYNEQFF
J: TRBJ2-1
size: -
D: TRBD2
V: TRBV7-2

DNA: TGTGCCAGCAGCTTAGGGGGCGCTCGGGATACGCAGTATTTT
CDR3: CASSLGGARDTQYF
J: TRBJ2-3
size: -
D: -
V: TRBV13

DNA: TGTGCCAGCAGCCCCCGGGGCGGGGGGGAAACTAATAACTATGGCTACACCTTC
CDR3: CASSPRGGGETNNYGYTF
J: TRBJ1-2
size: -
D: -
V: TRBV9

DNA: TGTGCCAGCAGTTGGGGACGGGGGGGTTCACCCCTCCACTTT
CDR3: CASSWGRGGSPLHF
J: TRBJ1-6
size: few
D: -
V: TRBV27

DNA: TGTGCCAGCAGCTTATGGTCAAGCTCCTACGAGCAGTACTTC
CDR3: CASSLWSSSYEQYF
J: TRBJ2-7
size: -
D: -
V: TRBV7-2

DNA: TGCAGCGTTGAAGATCAGGTGGAGGGGCATCAGGAGACCTACGAGCAGTACTTC
CDR3: CSVEDQVEGHQETYEQYF
J: TRBJ2-7
size: -
D: -
V: TRBV29-1

DNA: TGTGCCAGCAGGAGGGACAGGGGTGAATCACCCCTCCACTTT
CDR3: CASRRDRGESPLHF
J: TRBJ1-6
size: few
D: TRBD1
V: TRBV6-5

DNA: TGTGCCATCAGTGCAGGGGTTCTGGGATCACCCCTCCACTTT
CDR3: CAISAGVLGSPLHF
J: TRBJ1-6
size: -
D: -
V: TRBV10-3

DNA: TGTGCCAGCAGCTTCAGTGTTAGCACAGATACGCAGTATTTT
CDR3: CASSFSVSTDTQYF
J: TRBJ2-3
size: -
D: -
V: TRBV5-6

DNA: TGCGCCAGCAGCTGGACTGAGAACTATGGCTACACCTTC
CDR3: CASSWTENYGYTF
J: TRBJ1-2
size: -
D: -
V: TRBV5-1

DNA: TGCGCCAGCAGCTTACAAGTCCAACAGGGTGAAGCTTTCTTT
CDR3: CASSLQVQQGEAFF
J: TRBJ1-1
size: once
D: -
V: TRBV5-1

DNA: TGTGCCAGCAGCTTATGGGCGGATGGCTACACCTTC
CDR3: CASSLWADGYTF
J: TRBJ1-2
size: -
D: -
V: TRBV7-9

DNA: TGCGCCAGCAGCTTCGGGGGGGCCACCGGGGAGCTGTTTTTT
CDR3: CASSFGGATGELFF
J: TRBJ2-2
size: -
D: TRBD2
V: TRBV5-1

DNA: TGTGCCAGCAGCTTAGCGGGCCTCGTTTTATACGAGCAGTACTTC
CDR3: CASSLAGLVLYEQYF
J: TRBJ2-7
size: -
D: -
V: TRBV7-2

DNA: TGTGCCACCAGCAGAGGAGGGCAGGGTTTGCACTATGGCTACACCTTC
CDR3: CATSRGGQGLHYGYTF
J: TRBJ1-2
size: once
D: -
V: TRBV15

DNA: TGTGCCAGACCTACAGGGCTCTGCAAAAACATTCAGTACTTC
CDR3: CARPTGLCKNIQYF
J: TRBJ2-4
size: -
D: -
V: TRBV6-5

DNA: TGTGCCAGCAGCTTAGGGACAGACCCCTACAATGAGCAGTTCTTC
CDR3: CASSLGTDPYNEQFF
J: TRBJ2-1
size: once
D: -
V: TRBV11-3

DNA: TGTGCCAGCAGCCCAGGACTTAGCACAGATACGCAGTATTTT
CDR3: CASSPGLSTDTQYF
J: TRBJ2-3
size: -
D: -
V: TRBV7-9

DNA: TGTGCCAGCAGCACCCCCCGACAGGGGAGGAACACCGGGGAGCTGTTTTTT
CDR3: CASSTPRQGRNTGELFF
J: TRBJ2-2
size: -
D: TRBD1
V: TRBV9

DNA: TGTGCCAGCAGTTTATGGAACTCAGGGGGTAAGGATTACGAGCAGTACTTC
CDR3: CASSLWNSGGKDYEQYF
J: TRBJ2-7
size: -
D: TRBD1
V: TRBV27